Below are 12 T cell receptor beta chains sequenced from a single sample in a study of T cell responses to AZD1222 COVID-19 vaccine (dated by TCRdb to about 2021). The intended sense of this specimen's time point label: about 28 days (+/-7) after the second vaccine dose. Libraries were prepared through the immunoSEQ multiplex PCR assay. Drawn from immuneACCESS, this table holds only the in-frame rearrangements with V and J called that TCRdb kept. Clones are partly lost; checked studies trace under half to an unresolved V gene and leave the rest unexplained. The sample table holds about 73,000 clones, of which around 80% were seen once. The ten largest clones add up to 47% of the sample. The input for sequencing was peripheral blood, taken 28 days after the second AZD1222 dose. These receptors were obtained from an adult who received the AZD1222 COVID-19 vaccine.

V and J are TRBV7-9 and TRBJ2-7; D gene ambiguous. The germline V gene has CDR1 SEHNR and CDR2 FQNEAQ (reference sequence). V was pared by 5 bases and J by 7 bases, with 12 bases between. This CDR3 spans 12 amino acids. The CDR3 here is CASSPHNGEQYF. In DNA form, the CDR3 reads TGTGCCAGCAGCCCTCATAATGGGGAGCAGTACTTC.

The V gene is TRBV7-9, the J gene TRBJ2-5, with D tentatively TRBD1 (5 bases). The CDR3 runs to 15 residues. Trimming removed 1 base from V and 4 bases from J, with 13 bases in between. Per germline, CDR1 SEHNR and CDR2 FQNEAQ (reference sequence). CDR3: CASSLGRGPGETQYF. CDR3 in DNA: TGTGCCAGCAGCTTAGGTAGGGGCCCAGGAGAGACCCAGTACTTC. The full variable domain, in which reference TRBV7-9 and TRBJ2-5 provide the parts outside the CDR3, is DTGVSQNPRHKITKRGQNVTFRCDPISEHNRLYWYRQTLGQGPEFLTYFQNEAQLEKSRLLSDRFSAERPKGSFSTLEIQRTEQGDSAMYLCASSLGRGPGETQYFGPGTRLLVL.

The gene calls are TRBV19 and TRBJ2-1; 9 positions match TRBD1. The J segment lost 5 bases and the V segment lost 4 bases, leaving 9 bases of the junction unmatched. Germline V gives CDR1 LNHDA, CDR2 SQIVND (reference sequence). The CDR3 is 16 amino acids. This chain's CDR3 is CASSNRIRTGDNEQFF. In DNA form, the CDR3 reads TGTGCCAGTAGTAACCGAATCAGGACAGGGGACAATGAGCAGTTCTTC.

This chain links TRBV3-1 (or the pseudogene TRBV3-2) with TRBJ1-5, with 7 bases aligning to TRBD1. The CDR3 is 15 residues long. Germline V gene lookup returns CDR1 LGHDT and CDR2 YNNKEL (reference sequence). V trimming: 8 bases; J trimming: 2 bases; junction bases outside the gene matches: 9. The CDR3 sequence: CASGFRDSRNQPQHF. DNA for the CDR3: TGTGCCAGCGGGTTCCGGGACAGCCGCAATCAGCCCCAGCATTTT.

CDR3 protein: CASSLAGGLNTEAFF. The CDR3 DNA reads as TGTGCCAGCAGCTTAGCGGGAGGGTTGAACACTGAAGCTTTCTTT. The V gene is TRBV7-8, the J gene TRBJ1-1; D remains ambiguous. Trimming shortened V by 0 bases and J by 0 bases, and 8 bases separated the two germline ends. The germline V gene has CDR1 SGHVS and CDR2 FQNEAQ. The CDR3 extends over 15 amino acids.

This chain connects TRBV11-3 to TRBJ2-2, with 12 bases lining up with TRBD1. Trimming removed 5 bases from V and 3 bases from J; junction bases left unmatched: 7. Germline assignment: CDR1 SGHNT and CDR2 YENEEA. This CDR3 has 17 amino acids. The chain's CDR3 is CASSPGTGGRDTGELFF. The CDR3 DNA is TGTGCCAGCAGCCCAGGGACAGGGGGCCGGGACACCGGGGAGCTGTTTTTT.

The chain employs TRBV27 and TRBJ2-5, with D perhaps TRBD2 (7 bases). CDR3 length equals 16 residues. CDR1 is MNHEY, CDR2 SMNVEV, per germline (reference sequence). V was shortened by 3 bases and J by 4 bases, with 18 bases between the two germline ends. The CDR3 is CASSFGGSEGGETQYF. In DNA form, the CDR3 reads TGTGCCAGCAGTTTCGGGGGGTCGGAGGGGGGAGAGACCCAGTACTTC.

The chain is built from TRBV24-1 and TRBJ1-5; no clear D gene. Germline V gene sequence: CDR1 KGHDR, CDR2 SFDVKD. The CDR3 totals 13 residues. V was clipped by 4 bases and J by 3 bases, with 6 bases between them. The CDR3 nucleotides are TGTGCCACCAGTGAAACAGACAATCAGCCCCAGCATTTT. Amino acids: CATSETDNQPQHF.

The chain carries TRBV29-1 and TRBJ1-1, with 9 bases aligning to TRBD1. The germline gives CDR1 SQVTM, CDR2 ANQGSEA. The CDR3 extends over 15 amino acids. The CDR3 protein is CRLHRGRGAQNEAFF. The CDR3 bases are TGCAGGTTACACAGGGGGCGCGGCGCGCAAAATGAAGCTTTCTTT.

The chain carries TRBV7-8 and TRBJ2-1; 9 bases agree with TRBD2. Germline trimming cut 5 bases from V and 5 bases from J; bases unmatched to any gene: 13. The CDR3 is 17 residues long. The V gene's germline CDR1 is SGHVS and CDR2 FQNEAQ. CDR3 coding DNA: TGTGCCAGCAGCCTTGGGACTAGCAGGTTCGCCGACAATGAGCAGTTCTTC. Protein sequence: CASSLGTSRFADNEQFF. The variable domain in full, completed from reference TRBV7-8 and TRBJ2-1, reads GAGVSQSPRYKVAKRGQDVALRCDPISGHVSLFWYQQALGQGPEFLTYFQNEAQLDKSGLPSDRFFAERPEGSVSTLKIQRTQQEDSAVYLCASSLGTSRFADNEQFFGPGTRLTVL.

The genes are TRBV2 and TRBJ2-1; tentatively, D is TRBD1 (6 bases). Germline lookup yields CDR1 SNHLY and CDR2 FYNNEI. Trimming removed 4 bases from V and 4 bases from J, with 8 bases in between. The CDR3 has 13 amino acids. The CDR3 loop is CASSGQGYNEQFF. In DNA form, the CDR3 reads TGTGCCAGCAGTGGCCAGGGGTACAATGAGCAGTTCTTC.

This chain joins TRBV6-1 and TRBJ1-1; perhaps TRBD1 as D (6 bases). The V and J ends lost 10 bases and 10 bases respectively, with 19 bases between them. Germline CDR1 and CDR2: MNHNS and SASEGT. This CDR3 is 12 amino acids long. The CDR3 sequence: CATAQGGPGAFF. CDR3 coding DNA: TGTGCCACCGCACAGGGAGGGCCCGGAGCTTTCTTT.